Listed below are T cell receptor beta chains from one sample, sequenced in a study of cytomegalovirus exposure and HLA in healthy donors. Produced via immunoSEQ multiplex PCR; TCRdb's table is partial and in-frame only. The sample has around 120,000 clones, over 60% seen once. Sequenced: PBMCs. Receptor source: a woman between 35 and 50 years old in good health and CMV-seropositive. Each CDR3 is given with its conserved first and last residue. Fields, in order: clone size, J gene, D gene, V gene, CDR3 protein, CDR3 DNA. D genes are given only for firm matches. Size tells how often a clone was seen (once, few, many) or the class of an expanded clone, and some rows leave it out.

few,TRBJ2-1,TRBD2,TRBV2,CASSDSSGSNNEQFF,TGTGCCAGCAGTGATTCTAGCGGGTCTAACAATGAGCAGTTCTTC
.,TRBJ1-1,.,TRBV6-6,CASSYGRSMNTEAFF,TGTGCCAGCAGTTACGGTCGGAGTATGAACACTGAAGCTTTCTTT
.,TRBJ2-1,TRBD1,TRBV9,CASSPQGAIYNEQFF,TGTGCCAGCAGCCCACAGGGGGCTATCTACAATGAGCAGTTCTTC
.,TRBJ2-5,.,TRBV29-1,CSSMRGEETQYF,TGCAGCAGCATGCGCGGGGAAGAGACCCAGTACTTC
.,TRBJ2-7,.,TRBV25-1,CASTTPLYEQYF,TGTGCCAGCACCACCCCACTCTACGAGCAGTACTTC
.,TRBJ2-1,TRBD2,TRBV6-5,CASSYFWTSGVNEQFF,TGTGCCAGCAGTTACTTTTGGACTAGCGGGGTAAATGAGCAGTTCTTC
.,TRBJ2-5,.,TRBV2,CASSDRGQETQYF,TGTGCCAGCAGTGACCGGGGCCAAGAGACCCAGTACTTC
few,TRBJ2-1,.,TRBV11-2,CASSPNRGGKFF,TGTGCCAGCAGCCCCAACAGGGGAGGTAAGTTCTTC
.,TRBJ2-7,.,TRBV7-9,CASSLALSYEQYF,TGTGCCAGCAGCTTAGCCCTCTCCTACGAGCAGTACTTC
.,TRBJ2-6,.,TRBV11-3,CASSLGGSGANVLTF,TGTGCCAGCAGCTTAGGAGGCTCTGGGGCCAACGTCCTGACTTTC
.,TRBJ2-7,.,TRBV19,CASSPQGSYEQYF,TGTGCCAGTAGTCCCCAGGGTTCCTACGAGCAGTACTTC
.,TRBJ2-5,TRBD1,TRBV5-1,CASSVSDRGETQYF,TGCGCCAGCAGCGTATCGGACAGGGGTGAGACCCAGTACTTC
.,TRBJ1-1,TRBD1,TRBV7-2,CASSGQGRTEAFF,TGTGCCAGCAGCGGACAGGGTCGCACTGAAGCTTTCTTT